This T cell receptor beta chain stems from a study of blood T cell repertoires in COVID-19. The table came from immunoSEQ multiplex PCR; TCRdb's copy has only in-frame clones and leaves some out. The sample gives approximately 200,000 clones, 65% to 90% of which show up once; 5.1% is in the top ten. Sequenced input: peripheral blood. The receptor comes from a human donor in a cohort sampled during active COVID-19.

DNA of the CDR3: TGTGCCAGCAGCCCGACGGGCGGGAGCACCTACGAGCAGTACTTC. It codes for CASSPTGGSTYEQYF. V usage is TRBV7-2 and J usage is TRBJ2-7; 7 nucleotides align to TRBD2. The V gene's germline CDR1 is SGHTA and CDR2 FQGNSA. Trimming cost V 5 bases and J 2 bases; bases outside gene matches: 9. The CDR3 is 15 residues long.